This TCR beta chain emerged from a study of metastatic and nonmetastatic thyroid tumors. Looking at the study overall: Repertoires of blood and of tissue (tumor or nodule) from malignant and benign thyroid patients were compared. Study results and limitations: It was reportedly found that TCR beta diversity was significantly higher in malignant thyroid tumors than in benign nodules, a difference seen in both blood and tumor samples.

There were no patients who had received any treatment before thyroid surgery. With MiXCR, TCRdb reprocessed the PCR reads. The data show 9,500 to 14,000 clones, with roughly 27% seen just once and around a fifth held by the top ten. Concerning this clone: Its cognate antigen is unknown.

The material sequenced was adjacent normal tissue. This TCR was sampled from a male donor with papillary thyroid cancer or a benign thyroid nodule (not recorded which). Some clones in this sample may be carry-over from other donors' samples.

The CDR3: CSARGGSGMYNEQFF. The CDR3 DNA sequence: TGCAGTGCTAGAGGCGGAAGCGGGATGTATAATGAGCAGTTCTTC. The genes are TRBV20-1 and TRBJ2-1, with 7 nucleotides matching TRBD2. Germline V gene lookup returns CDR1 DFQATT and CDR2 SNEGSKA (reference sequence). This CDR3 comprises 15 residues. The trim removed 1 base at V and 7 bases at J, leaving 10 bases unmatched.